This T cell receptor (beta chain) was sequenced for a study of blood T cell repertoires in COVID-19. Study details: The cDNA or gDNA used as material had been derived from T cells, B-cell-depleted T cells, or PBMCs.

As handled by the study authors: Cell counts per sample came from amplifying reference gene primers. Sequencing was performed with immunoSEQ multiplex PCR; in TCRdb, only in-frame clones are kept and a portion is missing. The V and J calls and clone size were taken over from that table, and D and trimming were inferred from the DNA. Found here are about 130,000 clones, about 86% of them singletons; the top ten hold 3% to 3.5%. Per the germline V gene, CDR1 is SGHKS and CDR2 is YYEKEE (reference sequence). Trimming took 5 bases from V and 0 from J, leaving 15 bases between them. The CDR3 loop spans 16 amino acids.

The TCR originated in a woman older than 75 with acute or convalescent COVID-19. The material sequenced was peripheral blood. The V and J genes are TRBV5-5 and TRBJ2-1; a possible D gene is TRBD2 (5 bases). The CDR3 spells CASSNLDSSSYNEQFF. The DNA for the CDR3 is TGTGCCAGCAGTAACTTGGACTCGAGCTCCTACAATGAGCAGTTCTTC.